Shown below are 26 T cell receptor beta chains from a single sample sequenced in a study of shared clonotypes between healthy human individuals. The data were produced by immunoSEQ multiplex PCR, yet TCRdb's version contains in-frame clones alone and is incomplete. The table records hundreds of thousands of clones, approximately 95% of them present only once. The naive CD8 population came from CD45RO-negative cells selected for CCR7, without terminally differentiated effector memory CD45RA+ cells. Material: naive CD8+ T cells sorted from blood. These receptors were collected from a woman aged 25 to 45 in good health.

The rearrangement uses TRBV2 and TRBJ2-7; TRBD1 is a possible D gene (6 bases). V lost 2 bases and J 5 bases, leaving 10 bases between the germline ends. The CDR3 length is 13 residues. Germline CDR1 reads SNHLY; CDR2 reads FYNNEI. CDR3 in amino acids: CASSEWGRNEQYF. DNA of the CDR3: TGTGCCAGCAGTGAATGGGGGCGAAACGAGCAGTACTTC. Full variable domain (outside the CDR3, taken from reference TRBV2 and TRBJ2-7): EPEVTQTPSHQVTQMGQEVILRCVPISNHLYFYWYRQILGQKVEFLVSFYNNEISEKSEIFDDQFSVERPDGSNFTLKIRSTKLEDSAMYFCASSEWGRNEQYFGPGTRLTVT.

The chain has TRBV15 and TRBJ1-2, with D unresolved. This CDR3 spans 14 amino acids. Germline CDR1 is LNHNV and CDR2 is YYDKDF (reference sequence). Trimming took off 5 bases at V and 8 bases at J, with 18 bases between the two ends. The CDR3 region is CATSPHPVARGYTF. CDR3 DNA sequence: TGTGCCACCAGCCCTCACCCGGTCGCTCGGGGCTACACCTTC.

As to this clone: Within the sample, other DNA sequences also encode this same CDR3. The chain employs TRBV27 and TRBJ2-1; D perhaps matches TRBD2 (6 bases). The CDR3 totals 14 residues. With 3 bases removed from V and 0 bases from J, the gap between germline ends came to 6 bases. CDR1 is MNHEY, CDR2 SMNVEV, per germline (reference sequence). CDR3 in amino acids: CASSLGGSYNEQFF. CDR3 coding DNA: TGTGCCAGCAGTTTGGGGGGCTCCTACAATGAGCAGTTCTTC.

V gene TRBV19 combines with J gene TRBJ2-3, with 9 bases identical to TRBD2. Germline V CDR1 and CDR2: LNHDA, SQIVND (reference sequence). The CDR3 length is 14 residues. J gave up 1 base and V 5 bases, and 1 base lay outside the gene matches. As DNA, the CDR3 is TGTGCCAGTAGTGTAGCGGGGGGCACAGATACGCAGTATTTT. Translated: CASSVAGGTDTQYF.

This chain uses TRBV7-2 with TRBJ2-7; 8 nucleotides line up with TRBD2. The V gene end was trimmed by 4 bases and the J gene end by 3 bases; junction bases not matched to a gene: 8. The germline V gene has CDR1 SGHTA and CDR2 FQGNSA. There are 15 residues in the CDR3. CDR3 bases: TGTGCCAGCAGCTGGCTGGGCGGGAGGATCTACGAGCAGTACTTC. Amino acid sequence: CASSWLGGRIYEQYF.

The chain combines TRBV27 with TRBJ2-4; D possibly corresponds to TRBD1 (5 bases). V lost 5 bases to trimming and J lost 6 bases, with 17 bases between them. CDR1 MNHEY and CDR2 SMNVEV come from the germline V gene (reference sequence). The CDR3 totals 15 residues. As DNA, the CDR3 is TGTGCCAGCAGTACTTCATGGGGCCTGGGAAACATTCAGTACTTC. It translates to CASSTSWGLGNIQYF.

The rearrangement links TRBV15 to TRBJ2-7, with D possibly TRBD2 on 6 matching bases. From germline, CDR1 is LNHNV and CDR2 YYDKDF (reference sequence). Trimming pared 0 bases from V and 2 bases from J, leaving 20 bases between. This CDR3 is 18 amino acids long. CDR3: CATSRDLGGADLPYEQYF. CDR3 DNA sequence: TGTGCCACCAGCAGAGATCTCGGAGGGGCAGACCTACCCTACGAGCAGTACTTC.

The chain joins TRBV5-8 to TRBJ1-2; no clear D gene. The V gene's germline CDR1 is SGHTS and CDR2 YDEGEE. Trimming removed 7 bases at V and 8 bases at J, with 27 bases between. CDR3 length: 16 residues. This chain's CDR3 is CASVGGSPTGAAGYTF. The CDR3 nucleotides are TGTGCCAGCGTTGGTGGCTCCCCGACTGGTGCGGCGGGCTACACCTTC. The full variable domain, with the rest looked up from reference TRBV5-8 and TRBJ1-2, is EAGVTQSPTHLIKTRGQQATLRCSPISGHTSVYWYQQALGLGLQFLLWYDEGEERNRGNFPPRFSGRQFPNYSSELNVNALELEDSALYLCASVGGSPTGAAGYTFGSGTRLTVV.

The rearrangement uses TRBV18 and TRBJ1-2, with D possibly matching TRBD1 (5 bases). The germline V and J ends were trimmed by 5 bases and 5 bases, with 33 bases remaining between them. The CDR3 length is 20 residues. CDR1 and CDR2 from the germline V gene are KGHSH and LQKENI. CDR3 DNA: TGTGCCAGCTCATCCCGGGACCAGAGTGTTTATTTTGCACCAAGATATGGCTACACCTTC. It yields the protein CASSSRDQSVYFAPRYGYTF.

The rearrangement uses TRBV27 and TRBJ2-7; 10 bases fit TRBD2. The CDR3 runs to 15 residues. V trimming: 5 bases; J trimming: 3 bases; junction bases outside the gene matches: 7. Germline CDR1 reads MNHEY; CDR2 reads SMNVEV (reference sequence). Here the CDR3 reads CASSLAGAVVYEQYF. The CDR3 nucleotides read TGTGCCAGCAGTCTAGCGGGAGCGGTAGTCTACGAGCAGTACTTC.

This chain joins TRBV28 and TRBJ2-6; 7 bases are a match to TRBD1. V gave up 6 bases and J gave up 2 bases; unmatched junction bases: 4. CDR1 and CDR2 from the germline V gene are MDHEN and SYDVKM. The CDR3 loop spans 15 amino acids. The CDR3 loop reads CASSRRGPGANVLTF. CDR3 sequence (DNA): TGTGCCAGCAGCCGAAGGGGGCCTGGGGCCAACGTCCTGACTTTC.

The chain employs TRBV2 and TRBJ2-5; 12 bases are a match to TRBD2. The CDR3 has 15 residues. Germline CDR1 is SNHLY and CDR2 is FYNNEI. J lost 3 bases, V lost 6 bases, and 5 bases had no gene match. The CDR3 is CASRVGLAGKETQYF. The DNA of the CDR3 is TGTGCCAGCAGGGTCGGACTAGCGGGAAAAGAGACCCAGTACTTC.

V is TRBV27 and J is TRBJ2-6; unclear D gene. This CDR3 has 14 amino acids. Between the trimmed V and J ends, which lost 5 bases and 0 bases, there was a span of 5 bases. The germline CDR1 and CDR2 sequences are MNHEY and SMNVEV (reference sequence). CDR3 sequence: CASSAVSGANVLTF. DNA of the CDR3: TGTGCCAGCAGTGCAGTCTCTGGGGCCAACGTCCTGACTTTC.

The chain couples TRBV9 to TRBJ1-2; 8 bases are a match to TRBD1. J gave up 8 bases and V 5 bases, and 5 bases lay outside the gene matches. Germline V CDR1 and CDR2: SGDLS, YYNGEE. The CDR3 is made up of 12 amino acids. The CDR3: CASRGDRTGYTF. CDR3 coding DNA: TGTGCCAGCAGGGGGGACAGGACCGGCTACACCTTC.

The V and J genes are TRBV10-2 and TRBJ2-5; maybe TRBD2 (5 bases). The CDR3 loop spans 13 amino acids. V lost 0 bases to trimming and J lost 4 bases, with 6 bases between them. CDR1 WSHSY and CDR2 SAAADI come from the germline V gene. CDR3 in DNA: TGCGCCAGCAGTGAGTCGAGGGCAGAGACCCAGTACTTC. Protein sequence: CASSESRAETQYF.

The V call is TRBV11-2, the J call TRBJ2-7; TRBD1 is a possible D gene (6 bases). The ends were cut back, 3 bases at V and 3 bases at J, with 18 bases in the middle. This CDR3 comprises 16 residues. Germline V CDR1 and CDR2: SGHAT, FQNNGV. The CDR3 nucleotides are TGTGCCAGCAGCTTCACCTCGGACAGTCGCATCTACGAGCAGTACTTC. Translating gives CASSFTSDSRIYEQYF.

For the CDR3, the DNA is TGTGCCAGCTCACCAGGGACGACCCCCTATGGCTACACCTTC. This translates into CASSPGTTPYGYTF. The chain has TRBV18 and TRBJ1-2; possible D gene TRBD1, 5 bases. V gave up 2 bases and J gave up 4 bases, with 11 bases separating them. Germline V gives CDR1 KGHSH, CDR2 LQKENI. The CDR3 is 14 residues long.

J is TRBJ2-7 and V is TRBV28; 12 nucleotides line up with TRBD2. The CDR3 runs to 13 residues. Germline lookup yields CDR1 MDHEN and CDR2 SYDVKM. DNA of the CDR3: TGTGGCATAACGGGACTAGCGGGCTACGAGCAGTACTTC. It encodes CGITGLAGYEQYF.

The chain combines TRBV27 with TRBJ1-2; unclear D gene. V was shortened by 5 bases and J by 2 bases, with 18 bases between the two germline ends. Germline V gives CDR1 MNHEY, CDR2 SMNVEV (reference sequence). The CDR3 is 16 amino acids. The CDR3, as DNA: TGTGCCAGCAGTCCCGTAGGTTCCTGGGAGAACTATGGCTACACCTTC. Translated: CASSPVGSWENYGYTF.

The DNA for the CDR3 is TGTGCCAGCAGGACCCCGGAGGCCTTGAACACTGAAGCTTTCTTT. Translated: CASRTPEALNTEAFF. The J gene is TRBJ1-1, the V gene TRBV2, with D uncertain. CDR1 SNHLY and CDR2 FYNNEI come from the germline V gene. Trimming stripped 6 bases from V and 0 bases from J, with 14 bases between. There are 15 residues in the CDR3.

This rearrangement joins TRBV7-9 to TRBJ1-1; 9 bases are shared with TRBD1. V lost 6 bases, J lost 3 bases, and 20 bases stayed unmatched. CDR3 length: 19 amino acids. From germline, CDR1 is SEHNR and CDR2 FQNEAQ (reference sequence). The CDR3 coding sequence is TGTGCCAGCAGGCCTAATAGGGGGGACAGGGACCGTGCGGACACTGAAGCTTTCTTT. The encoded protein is CASRPNRGDRDRADTEAFF.

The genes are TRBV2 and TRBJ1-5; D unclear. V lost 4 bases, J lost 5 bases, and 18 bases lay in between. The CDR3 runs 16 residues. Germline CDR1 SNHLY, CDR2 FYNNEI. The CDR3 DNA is TGTGCCAGCAGTGGTCGAGACACCGGCACCGATCAGCCCCAGCATTTT. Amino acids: CASSGRDTGTDQPQHF.

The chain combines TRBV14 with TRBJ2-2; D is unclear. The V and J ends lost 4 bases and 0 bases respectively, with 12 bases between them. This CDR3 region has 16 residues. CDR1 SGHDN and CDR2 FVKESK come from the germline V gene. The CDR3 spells CASSPPPSPNTGELFF. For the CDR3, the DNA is TGTGCCAGCAGCCCACCTCCGAGTCCGAACACCGGGGAGCTGTTTTTT.

The CDR3 nucleotides read TGTGCCAGCAAGCCCGGGACAGGGTACACTGAAGCTTTCTTT. Amino acids: CASKPGTGYTEAFF. The chain couples TRBV6-6 to TRBJ1-1, with TRBD1 matching 9 bases. The V gene end was trimmed by 7 bases and the J gene end by 3 bases; junction bases not matched to a gene: 6. CDR1 is MNHNY and CDR2 is SVGAGI in the germline V gene (reference sequence). The CDR3 loop spans 14 amino acids.

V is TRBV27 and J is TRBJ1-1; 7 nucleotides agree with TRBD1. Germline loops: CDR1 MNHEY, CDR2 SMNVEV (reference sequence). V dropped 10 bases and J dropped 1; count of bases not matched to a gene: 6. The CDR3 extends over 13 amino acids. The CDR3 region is CANPGTENTEAFF. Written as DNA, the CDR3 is TGTGCCAACCCCGGGACAGAGAACACTGAAGCTTTCTTT.

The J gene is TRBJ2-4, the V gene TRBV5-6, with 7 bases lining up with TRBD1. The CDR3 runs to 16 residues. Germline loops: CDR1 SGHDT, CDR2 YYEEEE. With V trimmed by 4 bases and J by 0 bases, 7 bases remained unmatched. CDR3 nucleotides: TGTGCCAGCAGCGCCGGGACAGAACAAGCCAAAAACATTCAGTACTTC. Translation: CASSAGTEQAKNIQYF.